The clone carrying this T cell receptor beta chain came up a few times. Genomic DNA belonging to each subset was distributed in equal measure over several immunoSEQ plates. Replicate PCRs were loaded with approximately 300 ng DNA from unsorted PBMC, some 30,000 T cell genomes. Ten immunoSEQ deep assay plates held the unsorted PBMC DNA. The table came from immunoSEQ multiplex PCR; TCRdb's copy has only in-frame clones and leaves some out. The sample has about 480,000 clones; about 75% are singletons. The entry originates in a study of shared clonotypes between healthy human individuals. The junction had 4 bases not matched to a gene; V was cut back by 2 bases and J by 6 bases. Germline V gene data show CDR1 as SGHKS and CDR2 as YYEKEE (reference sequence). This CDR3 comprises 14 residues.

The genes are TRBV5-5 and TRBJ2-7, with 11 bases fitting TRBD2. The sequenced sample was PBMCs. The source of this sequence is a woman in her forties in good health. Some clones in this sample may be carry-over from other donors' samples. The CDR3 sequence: CASSFATSGGEQYF. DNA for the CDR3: TGTGCCAGCAGCTTCGCTACTAGCGGGGGCGAGCAGTACTTC.